Listed below are T cell receptor beta chains from one sample, sequenced in a study of blood T cell repertoires in COVID-19. Sequencing was performed with immunoSEQ multiplex PCR; in TCRdb, only in-frame clones are kept and a portion is missing. Of some 300,000 clones in the sample, around 90% are singletons; the top ten hold 1.7%. The sample consisted of PBMCs or T cells enriched from blood (not recorded which). These receptors were taken from a woman in her forties who had recovered from COVID-19. Each CDR3 is given with its conserved first and last residue. A D gene is named only where the DNA matches it firmly. Clone size is given for some rows only: seen once, a few or many times, or a class if the clone is expanded.

D	size	V	J	CDR3	DNA
.	.	TRBV5-1	TRBJ1-6	CASSLVADNSPLHF	TGCGCCAGCAGCTTGGTGGCAGATAATTCACCCCTCCACTTT
.	.	TRBV6-5	TRBJ1-2	CASSYSGTTNYGYTF	TGTGCCAGCAGTTACTCCGGGACAACCAACTATGGCTACACCTTC
.	.	TRBV7-8	TRBJ1-2	CASSLAAGPSGYTF	TGTGCCAGCAGCTTAGCGGCGGGTCCGAGTGGCTACACCTTC
.	.	TRBV30	TRBJ2-7	CAWSRGLSYEQYF	TGTGCCTGGAGCCGAGGCCTCTCCTACGAGCAGTACTTC
.	.	TRBV5-1	TRBJ2-5	CASSLVEGAVETQYF	TGCGCCAGCAGCTTGGTGGAGGGGGCGGTAGAGACCCAGTACTTC
.	.	TRBV5-1	TRBJ2-1	CASSATGDNEQFF	TGCGCCAGCAGCGCTACTGGTGACAATGAGCAGTTCTTC
.	.	TRBV4-3	TRBJ2-2	CASSQEAGPNTGELFF	TGCGCCAGCAGCCAAGAGGCAGGGCCGAACACCGGGGAGCTGTTTTTT
TRBD1	.	TRBV19	TRBJ2-2	CASRPDRASGELFF	TGTGCCAGTAGACCGGACAGGGCGAGCGGGGAGCTGTTTTTT
.	.	TRBV9	TRBJ2-3	CASSASRGVTSSDTQYF	TGTGCCAGCAGCGCCTCTCGGGGAGTAACGTCTTCAGATACGCAGTATTTT
.	.	TRBV29-1	TRBJ1-1	CSVAEGGKNTEAFF	TGCAGCGTTGCGGAGGGGGGGAAGAACACTGAAGCTTTCTTT
.	.	TRBV5-1	TRBJ2-5	CASSGGPQSGETQYF	TGCGCCAGCAGCGGAGGACCTCAAAGTGGAGAGACCCAGTACTTC
.	once	TRBV28	TRBJ2-7	CASSLPSPEAELEYF	TGTGCCAGCAGTTTGCCCTCCCCGGAGGCCGAACTGGAGTACTTC
TRBD1	.	TRBV5-6	TRBJ2-1	CASSSWTGTGVLSEQFF	TGTGCCAGCAGCTCCTGGACCGGGACAGGGGTTCTCTCTGAGCAGTTCTTC
.	few	TRBV6-5	TRBJ1-5	CASSKQGAQPQHF	TGTGCCAGCAGTAAACAGGGAGCTCAGCCCCAGCATTTT
TRBD1	.	TRBV2	TRBJ2-2	CASSRQGAVTGELFF	TGTGCCAGCTCCAGACAGGGGGCGGTGACCGGGGAGCTGTTTTTT
.	.	TRBV30	TRBJ2-2	CAWVGLVNTGELFF	TGTGCCTGGGTGGGACTCGTAAACACCGGGGAGCTGTTTTTT
.	.	TRBV6-5	TRBJ2-7	CASVRESGSAYEQYF	TGTGCCAGCGTGAGGGAGTCGGGGTCAGCCTACGAGCAGTACTTC
.	.	TRBV6-5	TRBJ1-2	CASSYSRTASNYGYTF	TGTGCCAGCAGTTACTCTAGGACAGCCTCTAACTATGGCTACACCTTC
.	.	TRBV4-1	TRBJ1-1	CASSPVTVMNTEAFF	TGCGCCAGCAGCCCCGTGACAGTCATGAACACTGAAGCTTTCTTT
TRBD1	.	TRBV3-1/TRBV3-2	TRBJ2-7	CASSQAGTGGHEQYF	TGTGCCAGCAGCCAAGCCGGGACAGGTGGACACGAGCAGTACTTC
.	.	TRBV5-1	TRBJ1-4	CASSLNQGATNEKLFF	TGCGCCAGCAGCTTAAACCAGGGCGCAACTAATGAAAAACTGTTTTTT
.	few	TRBV2	TRBJ1-2	CASSVQGNYGYTF	TGTGCCAGCAGTGTTCAGGGGAACTATGGCTACACCTTC
.	.	TRBV19	TRBJ1-1	CASSIRGTEAFF	TGTGCCAGTAGTATCAGGGGCACTGAAGCTTTCTTT
.	.	TRBV4-3	TRBJ2-1	CASSQETSYNEQFF	TGCGCCAGCAGCCAAGAAACCAGTTACAATGAGCAGTTCTTC
.	.	TRBV5-6	TRBJ2-7	CASSDYDSYEQYF	TGTGCCAGCAGTGACTACGACTCCTACGAGCAGTACTTC
.	.	TRBV10-1	TRBJ2-2	CASSESTRTGELFF	TGCGCCAGCAGTGAGTCAACGAGAACCGGGGAGCTGTTTTTT
TRBD1	.	TRBV19	TRBJ2-7	CASKGGQPAYEQYF	TGTGCCAGTAAAGGGGGACAGCCTGCCTACGAGCAGTACTTC
TRBD1	.	TRBV2	TRBJ1-5	CASSTRGAAYSNQPQHF	TGTGCCAGCAGTACCAGGGGGGCAGCCTATAGCAATCAGCCCCAGCATTTT
TRBD1	.	TRBV6-6	TRBJ1-3	CASTRTGQGTIYF	TGTGCCAGCACCCGGACAGGCCAAGGCACCATATATTTT
TRBD1	once	TRBV4-3	TRBJ2-2	CASSQGRGHRTGELFF	TGCGCCAGCAGCCAAGGCAGGGGGCATAGGACCGGGGAGCTGTTTTTT
.	.	TRBV6-5	TRBJ1-5	CASTAAPMPQHF	TGTGCCAGCACTGCGGCCCCGATGCCCCAGCATTTT
.	once	TRBV7-2	TRBJ1-4	CASSPQGEKLFF	TGTGCCAGCAGCCCACAGGGTGAAAAACTGTTTTTT
.	.	TRBV27	TRBJ2-1	CASSLEGGGAGEQFF	TGTGCCAGCAGTTTAGAAGGTGGGGGCGCCGGAGAGCAGTTCTTC
TRBD2	.	TRBV12-5	TRBJ2-7	CASGLPAEGLAGSYEQYF	TGTGCTAGTGGTTTGCCCGCCGAAGGACTAGCGGGATCCTACGAGCAGTACTTC
.	.	TRBV9	TRBJ1-2	CASSALTQVAAGYTF	TGTGCCAGCAGCGCCTTGACACAGGTTGCTGCCGGCTACACCTTC
TRBD2	.	TRBV9	TRBJ2-1	CASSYPTGTSGGVPSGRQFF	TGTGCCAGCAGCTACCCTACCGGGACTAGCGGGGGGGTCCCGTCGGGTCGGCAGTTCTTC
TRBD1	.	TRBV9	TRBJ1-1	CASSVDGQGIEAFF	TGTGCCAGCAGCGTAGATGGACAGGGGATTGAAGCTTTCTTT
TRBD1	.	TRBV18	TRBJ1-2	CASSPPGQGSNYGYTF	TGTGCCAGCTCACCACCGGGACAGGGGAGTAACTATGGCTACACCTTC
.	.	TRBV5-1	TRBJ1-6	CASSLARDSPLHF	TGCGCCAGCAGCTTGGCGCGGGATTCACCCCTCCACTTT
TRBD1	.	TRBV19	TRBJ1-1	CATQTGIYTEAFF	TGTGCTACTCAGACAGGGATTTACACTGAAGCTTTCTTT
TRBD1	.	TRBV4-2	TRBJ2-7	CASSRLGQGAYEQYF	TGTGCCAGCAGCCGATTGGGACAGGGCGCCTACGAGCAGTACTTC
TRBD1	.	TRBV6-5	TRBJ1-5	CASRGPTGEDQPQHF	TGTGCCAGCAGAGGCCCTACAGGGGAAGATCAGCCCCAGCATTTT
TRBD1	.	TRBV11-2	TRBJ1-2	CASSLVGRGTGGEGYTF	TGTGCCAGCAGCTTAGTGGGACGCGGGACAGGGGGCGAGGGCTACACCTTC
.	.	TRBV19	TRBJ1-3	CASREPGNTIYF	TGTGCCAGTAGGGAGCCTGGAAACACCATATATTTT
.	.	TRBV24-1	TRBJ1-5	CATSDAGGVLHF	TGTGCCACCAGTGATGCGGGGGGGGTCCTGCATTTT
.	.	TRBV5-1	TRBJ1-6	CASSLAIPSGSPLHF	TGCGCCAGCAGCTTGGCCATCCCGAGTGGTTCACCCCTCCACTTT
.	.	TRBV5-6	TRBJ2-1	CASSVTTAASFF	TGTGCCAGCAGCGTAACGACTGCGGCGTCGTTCTTC
.	.	TRBV19	TRBJ2-1	CASSTAWSEIYNEQFF	TGTGCCAGTAGTACCGCGTGGAGCGAAATATACAATGAGCAGTTCTTC
.	.	TRBV7-2	TRBJ2-2	CASSPPYSNTGELFF	TGTGCCAGCAGCCCCCCTTACTCGAACACCGGGGAGCTGTTTTTT
.	.	TRBV12-5	TRBJ1-1	CASVLRQENTEAFF	TGTGCTAGTGTTTTAAGACAAGAGAACACTGAAGCTTTCTTT
.	.	TRBV6-5	TRBJ1-5	CASKTGTNSNQPQHF	TGTGCCAGCAAGACAGGCACAAATAGCAATCAGCCCCAGCATTTT
TRBD1	.	TRBV19	TRBJ1-2	CASRVDRALIGYTF	TGTGCCAGTAGGGTTGACAGGGCACTAATCGGCTACACCTTC
.	.	TRBV5-1	TRBJ1-4	CASSYNERGEKLFF	TGCGCCAGCAGCTATAACGAGCGGGGTGAAAAACTGTTTTTT
.	once	TRBV20-1	TRBJ1-2	CSASPGHGEVYGYTF	TGCAGTGCTAGTCCAGGACACGGCGAAGTGTATGGCTACACCTTC
TRBD2	.	TRBV11-2	TRBJ2-7	CASSIRPGLNIPEQYF	TGTGCCAGCAGCATTAGACCGGGACTAAATATTCCCGAGCAGTACTTC
.	.	TRBV28	TRBJ2-7	CASSLRAISYEQYF	TGTGCCAGCAGTTTGAGAGCCATCTCCTACGAGCAGTACTTC
.	.	TRBV4-1	TRBJ1-1	CASSHRTAANTEAFF	TGCGCCAGCAGCCACCGGACAGCAGCTAACACTGAAGCTTTCTTT